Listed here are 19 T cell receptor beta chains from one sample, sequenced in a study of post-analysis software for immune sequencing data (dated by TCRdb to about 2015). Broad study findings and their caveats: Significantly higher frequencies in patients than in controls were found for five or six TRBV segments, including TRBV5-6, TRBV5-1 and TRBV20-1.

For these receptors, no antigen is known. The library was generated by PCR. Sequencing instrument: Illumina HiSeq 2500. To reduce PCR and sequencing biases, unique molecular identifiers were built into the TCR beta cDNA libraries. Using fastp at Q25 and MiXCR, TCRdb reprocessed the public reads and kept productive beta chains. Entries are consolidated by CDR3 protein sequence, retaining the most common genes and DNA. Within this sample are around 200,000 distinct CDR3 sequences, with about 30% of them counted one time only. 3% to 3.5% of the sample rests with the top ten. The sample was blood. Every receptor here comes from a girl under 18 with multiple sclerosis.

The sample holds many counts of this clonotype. The CDR3 DNA is TGTGCCAGCTTTGGCACCTCCTACGAGCAGTACTTC. It encodes CASFGTSYEQYF. The chain is built from TRBV27 and TRBJ2-7; D ambiguous. The CDR3 contains 12 residues. Trimming pared 8 bases from V and 0 bases from J, leaving 8 bases between. Germline-derived CDR1 and CDR2 are MNHEY and SMNVEV (reference sequence).

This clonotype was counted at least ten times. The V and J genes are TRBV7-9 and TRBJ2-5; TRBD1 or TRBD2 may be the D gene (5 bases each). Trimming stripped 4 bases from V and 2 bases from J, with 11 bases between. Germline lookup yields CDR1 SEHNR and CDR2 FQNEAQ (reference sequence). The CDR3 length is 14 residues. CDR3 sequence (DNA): TGTGCCAGCAGCTGGTTGGGGGAACAAGAGACCCAGTACTTC. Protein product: CASSWLGEQETQYF.

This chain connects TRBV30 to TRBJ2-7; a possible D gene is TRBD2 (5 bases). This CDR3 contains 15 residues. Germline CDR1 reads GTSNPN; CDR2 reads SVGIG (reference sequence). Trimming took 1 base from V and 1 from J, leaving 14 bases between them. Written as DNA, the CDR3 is TGTGCCTGGAGTGGGGCAAACCGGAGGTCCTACGAGCAGTACTTC. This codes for CAWSGANRRSYEQYF.

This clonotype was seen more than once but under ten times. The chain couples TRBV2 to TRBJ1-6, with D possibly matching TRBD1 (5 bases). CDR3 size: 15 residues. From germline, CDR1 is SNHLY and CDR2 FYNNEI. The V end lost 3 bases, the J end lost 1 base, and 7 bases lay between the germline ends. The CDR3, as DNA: TGTGCCAGCAGTGAGGACACTTCCTATAATTCACCCCTCCACTTT. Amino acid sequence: CASSEDTSYNSPLHF.

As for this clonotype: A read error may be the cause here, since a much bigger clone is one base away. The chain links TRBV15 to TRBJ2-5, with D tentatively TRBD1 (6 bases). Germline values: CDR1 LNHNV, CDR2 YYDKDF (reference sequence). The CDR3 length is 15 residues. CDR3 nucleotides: TGTGCCACCAGCAGAGATGTTGGGGGCCCAGAGGCCCAGTACTTC. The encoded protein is CATSRDVGGPEAQYF. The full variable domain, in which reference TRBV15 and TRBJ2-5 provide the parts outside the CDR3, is DAMVIQNPRYQVTQFGKPVTLSCSQTLNHNVMYWYQQKSSQAPKLLFHYYDKDFNNEADTPDNFQSRRPNTSFCFLDIRSPGLGDTAMYLCATSRDVGGPEAQYFGPGTRLLVL.

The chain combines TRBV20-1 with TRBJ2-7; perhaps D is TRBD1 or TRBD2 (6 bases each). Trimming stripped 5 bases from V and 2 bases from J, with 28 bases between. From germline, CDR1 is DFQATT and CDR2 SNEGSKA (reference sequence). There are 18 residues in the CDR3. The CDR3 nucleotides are TGCAGTGCTCGAAGGGCTCCACAGGGAGGTTTCCTTCCCTACGAGCAGTACTTC. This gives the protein CSARRAPQGGFLPYEQYF.

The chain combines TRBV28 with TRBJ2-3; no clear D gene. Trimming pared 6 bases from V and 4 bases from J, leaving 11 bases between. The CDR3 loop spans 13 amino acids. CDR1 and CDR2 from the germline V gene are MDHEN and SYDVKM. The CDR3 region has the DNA TGTGCCAGCAGATTCCCAGTCCCAGATACGCAGTATTTT. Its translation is CASRFPVPDTQYF.

Here the CDR3 reads CASSTSGRREQYF. The CDR3 nucleotides are TGTGCCAGCAGCACTAGCGGGAGAAGAGAGCAGTACTTC. The chain employs TRBV4-2 and TRBJ2-5; 11 nucleotides agree with TRBD2. The germline gives CDR1 LGHNA, CDR2 YNFKEQ. The CDR3 length is 13 residues. Trimming took 5 bases from V and 11 from J; bases not matched to a gene: 7.

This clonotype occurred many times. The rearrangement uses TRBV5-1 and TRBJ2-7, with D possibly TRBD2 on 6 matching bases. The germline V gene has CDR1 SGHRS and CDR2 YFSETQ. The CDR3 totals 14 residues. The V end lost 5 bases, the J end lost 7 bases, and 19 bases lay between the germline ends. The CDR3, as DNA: TGCGCCAGCAGTTCGGGACTCCGAAGCGAAGAGCAGTACTTC. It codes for CASSSGLRSEEQYF.

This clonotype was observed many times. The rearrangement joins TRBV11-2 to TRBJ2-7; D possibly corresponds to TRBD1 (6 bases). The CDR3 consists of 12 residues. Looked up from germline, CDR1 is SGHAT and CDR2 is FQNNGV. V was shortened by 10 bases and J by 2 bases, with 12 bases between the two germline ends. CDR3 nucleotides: TGTGCCACACAGGGATTAACCTACGAGCAGTACTTC. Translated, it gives CATQGLTYEQYF.

The CDR3 DNA reads TGTGCCAGCTCACCGCGTGCGGGAGGAACAGATACGCAGTATTTT. As protein: CASSPRAGGTDTQYF. The V and J genes are TRBV18 and TRBJ2-3; TRBD2 aligns across 8 bases. Germline V gene lookup returns CDR1 KGHSH and CDR2 LQKENI. V gave up 3 bases and J gave up 3 bases; unmatched junction bases: 5. CDR3 length: 15 residues.

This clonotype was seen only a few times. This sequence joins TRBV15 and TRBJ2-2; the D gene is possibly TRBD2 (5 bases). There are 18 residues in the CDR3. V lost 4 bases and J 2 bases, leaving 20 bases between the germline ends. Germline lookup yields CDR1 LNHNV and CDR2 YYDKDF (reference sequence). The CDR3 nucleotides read TGTGCCACCAGCACAACTATCATACGGAGGAGTAACACCGGGGAGCTGTTTTTT. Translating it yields CATSTTIIRRSNTGELFF.

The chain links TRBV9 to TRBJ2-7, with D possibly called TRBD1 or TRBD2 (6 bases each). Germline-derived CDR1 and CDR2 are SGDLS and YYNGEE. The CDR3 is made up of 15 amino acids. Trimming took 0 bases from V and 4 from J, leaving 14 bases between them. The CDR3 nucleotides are TGTGCCAGCAGCGTAGCATCCGGGGGCAGTTACGAGCAGTACTTC. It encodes CASSVASGGSYEQYF.

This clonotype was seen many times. CDR3 bases: TGTGCCAGCAGCGGCCGGGACTACAATGAGCAGTTCTTC. This codes for CASSGRDYNEQFF. The J gene is TRBJ2-1, the V gene TRBV7-2; D perhaps matches TRBD2 (5 bases). With 5 bases removed from V and 3 bases from J, the gap between germline ends came to 8 bases. Germline V gene sequence: CDR1 SGHTA, CDR2 FQGNSA. CDR3 length: 13 amino acids.

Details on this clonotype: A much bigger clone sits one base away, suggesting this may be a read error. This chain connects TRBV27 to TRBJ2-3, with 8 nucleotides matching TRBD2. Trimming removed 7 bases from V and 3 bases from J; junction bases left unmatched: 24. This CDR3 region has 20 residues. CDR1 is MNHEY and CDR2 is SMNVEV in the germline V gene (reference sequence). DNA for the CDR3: TGTGCCAGCACTCCGCTCGGTCGGAGCGGGAGAGGTGGTTGGACAGATACGCAGTATTTT. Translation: CASTPLGRSGRGGWTDTQYF.

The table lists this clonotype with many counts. The CDR3 nucleotides read TGCGCCAGCAGCTTGTGGAGGGGGGGGAAGGACGAGCAGTACTTC. Translation gives CASSLWRGGKDEQYF. The V gene is TRBV5-1, the J gene TRBJ2-7, with D possibly matching TRBD2 (7 bases). Deletions cut 1 base from V and 5 bases from J, with 16 bases between. This CDR3 is built from 15 residues. Looked up from germline, CDR1 is SGHRS and CDR2 is YFSETQ.

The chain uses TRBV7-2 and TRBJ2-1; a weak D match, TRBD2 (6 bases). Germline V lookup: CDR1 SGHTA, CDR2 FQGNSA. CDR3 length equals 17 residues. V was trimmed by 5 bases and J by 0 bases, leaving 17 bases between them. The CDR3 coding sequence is TGTGCCAGCAGCCCCCCCGGGGGTCTAAGCTCCTACAATGAGCAGTTCTTC. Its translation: CASSPPGGLSSYNEQFF.

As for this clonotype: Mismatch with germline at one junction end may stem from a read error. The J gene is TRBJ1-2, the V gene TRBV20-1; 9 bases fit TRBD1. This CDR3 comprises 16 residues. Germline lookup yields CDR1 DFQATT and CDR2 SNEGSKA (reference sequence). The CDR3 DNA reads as TGCAGTGCTGGCGGATCGGGACAGGGACTTAACCATGGCTACACCTTC. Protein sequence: CSAGGSGQGLNHGYTF.

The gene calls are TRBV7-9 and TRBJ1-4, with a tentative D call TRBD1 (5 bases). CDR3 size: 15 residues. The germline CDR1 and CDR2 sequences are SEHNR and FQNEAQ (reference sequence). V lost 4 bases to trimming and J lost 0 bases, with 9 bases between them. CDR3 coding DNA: TGTGCCAGCAGCTCTCACAGGACAACTAATGAAAAACTGTTTTTT. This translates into CASSSHRTTNEKLFF.